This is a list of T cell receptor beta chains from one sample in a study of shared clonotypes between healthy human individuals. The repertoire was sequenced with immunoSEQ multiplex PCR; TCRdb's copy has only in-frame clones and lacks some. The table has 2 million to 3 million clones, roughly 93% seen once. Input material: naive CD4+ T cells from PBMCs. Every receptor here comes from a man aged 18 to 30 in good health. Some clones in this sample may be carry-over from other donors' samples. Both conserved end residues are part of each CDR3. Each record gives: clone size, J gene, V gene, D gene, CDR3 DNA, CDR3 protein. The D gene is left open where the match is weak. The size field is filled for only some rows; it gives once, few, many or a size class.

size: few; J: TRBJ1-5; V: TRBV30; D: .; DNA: TGTGCCTGGAGTCCAGACGGCTATAGCAATCAGCCCCAGCATTTT; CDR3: CAWSPDGYSNQPQHF
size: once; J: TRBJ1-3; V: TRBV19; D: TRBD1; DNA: TGTGCCAGTAGTATAAGGCGGCAACCGGGACAGGGGAGCTCTGGAAACACCATATATTTT; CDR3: CASSIRRQPGQGSSGNTIYF
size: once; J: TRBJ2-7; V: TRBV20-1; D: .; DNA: TGCAGTGCTAGGAAGGACTACGAGCAGTACTTC; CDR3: CSARKDYEQYF
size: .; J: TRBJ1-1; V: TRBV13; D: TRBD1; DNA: TGTGCCAGCAGCCCCGCGGACAGGGGGACTATGGAAACTGAAGCTTTCTTT; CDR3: CASSPADRGTMETEAFF
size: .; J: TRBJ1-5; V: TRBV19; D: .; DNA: TGTGCCAGTAGTTTCCCGGACTCGGATCAGCCCCAGCATTTT; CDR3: CASSFPDSDQPQHF
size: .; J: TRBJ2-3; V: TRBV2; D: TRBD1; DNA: TGTGCCAGCAGTGGACAGGGGGGGACAGATACGCAGTATTTT; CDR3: CASSGQGGTDTQYF
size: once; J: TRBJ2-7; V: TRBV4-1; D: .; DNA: TGCGCCAGCAGGGGGACTGGTAGGTACGAGCAGTACTTC; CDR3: CASRGTGRYEQYF
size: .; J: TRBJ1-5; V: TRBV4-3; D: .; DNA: TGCGCCAGCAGCCAAGAGGGCTGGGGACAGCCCCAGCATTTT; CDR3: CASSQEGWGQPQHF
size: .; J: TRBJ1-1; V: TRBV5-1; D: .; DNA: TGCGCCAGCAGCTTGACAGGGCTGGGTCGGAGCACTGAAGCTTTCTTT; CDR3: CASSLTGLGRSTEAFF
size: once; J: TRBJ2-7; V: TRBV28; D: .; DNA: TGTGCCAGCAGTGATAACAAAGGTGTCGAGCAGTACTTC; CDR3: CASSDNKGVEQYF
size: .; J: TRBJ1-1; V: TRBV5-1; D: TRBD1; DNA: TGCGCCAGCAGGCGACAGGGGATGAACACTGAAGCTTTCTTT; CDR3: CASRRQGMNTEAFF
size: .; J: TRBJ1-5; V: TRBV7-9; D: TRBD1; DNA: TGTGCCAGCAGCTCAGCAGGGACAGGGAATCAGCCCCAGCATTTT; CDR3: CASSSAGTGNQPQHF
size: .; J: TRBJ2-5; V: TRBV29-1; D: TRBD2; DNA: TGCAGTTCCTCGGGCCTAGCGGGAGGGCCGGTCAGGGAGACCCAGTACTTC; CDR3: CSSSGLAGGPVRETQYF
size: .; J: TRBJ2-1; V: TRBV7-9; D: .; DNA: TGTGCCAGCAGCTTGACGGTCTCCTACAATGAGCAGTTCTTC; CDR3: CASSLTVSYNEQFF
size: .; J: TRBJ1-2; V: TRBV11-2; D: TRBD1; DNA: TGTGCCAGCAGCTGGGACAGGGGAAGCTATGGCTACACCTTC; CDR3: CASSWDRGSYGYTF
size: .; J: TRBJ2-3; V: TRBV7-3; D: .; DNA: TGTGCCAGCAGTCCAGAGCGGTACACAGATACGCAGTATTTT; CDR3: CASSPERYTDTQYF
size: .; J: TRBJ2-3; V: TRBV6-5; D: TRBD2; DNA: TGTGCCAGCAGTCAAAGGACTAGCGCCTCAGATACGCAGTATTTT; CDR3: CASSQRTSASDTQYF
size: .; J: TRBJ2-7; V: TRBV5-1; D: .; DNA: TGCGCCAGCAGCCGAGACAAATACGAGCAGTACTTC; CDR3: CASSRDKYEQYF
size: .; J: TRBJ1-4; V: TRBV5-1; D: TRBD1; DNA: TGCGCCAGCAGCTTGGAAGACAGGGAAGGAGAAAAACTGTTTTTT; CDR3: CASSLEDREGEKLFF
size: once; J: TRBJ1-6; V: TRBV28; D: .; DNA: TGTGCCAGCAGTTTTGACGGACAGCCGAATTCACCCCTCCACTTT; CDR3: CASSFDGQPNSPLHF
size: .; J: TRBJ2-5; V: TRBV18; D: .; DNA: TGTGCCAGCTCACCGGTGGGTCTCGAGACCCAGTACTTC; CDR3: CASSPVGLETQYF
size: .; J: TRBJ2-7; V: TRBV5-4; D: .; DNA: TGTGCCAGCAGCTTAGGGGACTTTCCCTCCTACGAGCAGTACTTC; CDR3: CASSLGDFPSYEQYF
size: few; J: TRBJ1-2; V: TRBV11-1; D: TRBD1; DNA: TGTGCCAGCAGCTACGACGGCCGCAGGGGGCTCGGCTACACCTTC; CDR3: CASSYDGRRGLGYTF
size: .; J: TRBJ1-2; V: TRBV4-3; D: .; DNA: TGCGCCAGCAGCCAAACGCGGGGGGCGTATGGCTACACCTTC; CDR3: CASSQTRGAYGYTF
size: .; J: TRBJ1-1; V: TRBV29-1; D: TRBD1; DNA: TGCAGCGTTGCCAGGGGGGGGACTGAAGCTTTCTTT; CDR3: CSVARGGTEAFF
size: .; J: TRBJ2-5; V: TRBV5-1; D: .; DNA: TGCGCCAGCAGCTTGGTGGGGGTCCAAGAGACCCAGTACTTC; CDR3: CASSLVGVQETQYF
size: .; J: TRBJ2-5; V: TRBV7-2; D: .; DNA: TGTGCCAGCACCTGGGGTCTCCAAGAGACCCAGTACTTC; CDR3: CASTWGLQETQYF
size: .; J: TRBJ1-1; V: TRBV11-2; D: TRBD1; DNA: TGTGCCAGCAGCTTCACAGGGGCCATGAACACTGAAGCTTTCTTT; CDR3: CASSFTGAMNTEAFF
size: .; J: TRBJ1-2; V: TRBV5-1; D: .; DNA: TGCGCCAGCAGCTTGGACACGGGGCCTCCTAACTATGGCTACACCTTC; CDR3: CASSLDTGPPNYGYTF
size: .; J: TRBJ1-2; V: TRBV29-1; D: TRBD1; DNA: TGCAGCGTTGGGACGAGGGGAGCAGGGGGTCATGGCTACACCTTC; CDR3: CSVGTRGAGGHGYTF
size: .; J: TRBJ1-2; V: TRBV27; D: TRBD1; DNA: TGTGCCAGCAGTTTATTGTCTCTGGCAGGGGGCTACTATGGCTACACCTTC; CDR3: CASSLLSLAGGYYGYTF
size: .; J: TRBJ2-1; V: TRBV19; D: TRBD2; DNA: TGTGCCAGTAGTAAAACTAGCGGGAGATTAAATGAGCAGTTCTTC; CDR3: CASSKTSGRLNEQFF
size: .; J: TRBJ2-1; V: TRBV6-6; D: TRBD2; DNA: TGTGCCAGCAGAGGACTAGCGGGAGGATCCTACAATGAGCAGTTCTTC; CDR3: CASRGLAGGSYNEQFF
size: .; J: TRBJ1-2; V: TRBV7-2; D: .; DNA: TGTGCCAGCAGCTTCGGGGGGCCGAGCTATGGCTACACCTTC; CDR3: CASSFGGPSYGYTF
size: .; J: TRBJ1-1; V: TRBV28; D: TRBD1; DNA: TGTGCCAGCAGTTTACCAGGGGGCTCGGGGACTGAAGCTTTCTTT; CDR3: CASSLPGGSGTEAFF
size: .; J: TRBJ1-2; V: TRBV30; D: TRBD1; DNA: TGTGCCTGGGCAGGGGGGAACTATGGCTACACCTTC; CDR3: CAWAGGNYGYTF
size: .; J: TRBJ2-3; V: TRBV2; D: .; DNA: TGTGCCAGCACTCCGAGAGGGGCAGGGGTAACAGATACGCAGTATTTT; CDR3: CASTPRGAGVTDTQYF
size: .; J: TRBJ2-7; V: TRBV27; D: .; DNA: TGTGCCAGCGGAATCCCCTACGAGCAGTACTTC; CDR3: CASGIPYEQYF
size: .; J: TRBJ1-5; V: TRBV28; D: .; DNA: TGTGCCAGCAGTTTTGGGCAGGGTCAGCCCCAGCATTTT; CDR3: CASSFGQGQPQHF
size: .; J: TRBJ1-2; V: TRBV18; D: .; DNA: TGTGCCAGCTCACCCGGGGACCCCTATGGCTACACCTTC; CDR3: CASSPGDPYGYTF
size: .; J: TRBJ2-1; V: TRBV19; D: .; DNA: TGTGCCAGTAGTATAGGTCCAGGGTCATTGGATGAGCAGTTCTTC; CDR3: CASSIGPGSLDEQFF
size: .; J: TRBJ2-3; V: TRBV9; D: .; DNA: TGTGCCAGCAGCGTCCTACCGGGACCCGGCGCAGATACGCAGTATTTT; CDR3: CASSVLPGPGADTQYF
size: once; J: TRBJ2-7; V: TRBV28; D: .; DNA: TGTGCCAGCAGACTCATGCGGGGACTCCTGGGCGAGCAGTACTTC; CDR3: CASRLMRGLLGEQYF
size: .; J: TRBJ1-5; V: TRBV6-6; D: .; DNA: TGTGCCAGCAGTTACGGCAATTCACAGCCCCAGCATTTT; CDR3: CASSYGNSQPQHF
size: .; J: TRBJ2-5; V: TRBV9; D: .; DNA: TGTGCCAGCAGCGTAGGTGGGGGACTCCTTACGGAGACCCAGTACTTC; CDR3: CASSVGGGLLTETQYF
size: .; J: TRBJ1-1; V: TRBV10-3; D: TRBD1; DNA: TGTGCCATCAGTGCAACAGGGGTGAGCACTGAAGCTTTCTTT; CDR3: CAISATGVSTEAFF
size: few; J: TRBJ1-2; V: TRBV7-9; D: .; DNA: TGTGCCAGCAGCTTAGCGGGAGGGGATGGCTACACCTTC; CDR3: CASSLAGGDGYTF
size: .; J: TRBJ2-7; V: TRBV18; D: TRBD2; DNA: TGTGCCAGCTCACCATTGTACGGGACTAGCGACGAGCAGTACTTC; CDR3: CASSPLYGTSDEQYF
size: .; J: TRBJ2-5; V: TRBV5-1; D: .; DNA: TGCGCCAGCACGGACAACGCAGGGGCAGGAGAGACCCAGTACTTC; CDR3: CASTDNAGAGETQYF
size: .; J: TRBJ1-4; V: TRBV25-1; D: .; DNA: TGTGCCAGCAGTTTTTCCGGGGAAAAACTGTTTTTT; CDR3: CASSFSGEKLFF
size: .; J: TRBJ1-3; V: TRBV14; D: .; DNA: TGTGCCAGCAGCCAAGTCGATATCCCTGGAAACACCATATATTTT; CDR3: CASSQVDIPGNTIYF